The text below deals with one TCR beta chain. Its antigen is undetermined. This record comes from a study of CD8+ T cells in alopecia areata. Study in general: Severity in treated patients was scored by percentage of scalp area affected.

Points from the study as a whole: Throughout tofacitinib, many expanded lesional clones continued to persist in scalp and blood. It was less clear whether patients shared TCRs than it was in mice, possibly because of HLA.

The treatment: oral pan-JAK inhibitor, 5-10 mg twice daily. Lesional scalp punch biopsies and peripheral blood were collected from alopecia areata patients. TCR sequencing used cDNA made by reverse transcription of extracted RNA. Data came from immunoSEQ multiplex PCR; TCRdb stores just in-frame clones and leaves some out. The sample shows roughly 120,000 clones, 50% to 55% of them seen only once. The source material was CD4+ T cells sorted from blood, sampled at week 4, from a patient treated with tofacitinib. The sequence derives from a human donor with alopecia areata.

CDR3 DNA: TGTGCCAGCAGCCCCGCCTACTATGGCTACACCTTC. It codes for CASSPAYYGYTF. This rearrangement joins TRBV6-1 to TRBJ1-2; no clear D. CDR3 size: 12 residues. CDR1 and CDR2 (germline): MNHNS, SASEGT. Trimming left V 6 bases short and J 3 bases short, with 8 bases between.